A selection of T cell receptor beta chains follows, all from one sample in a study of glioma-infiltrating T cells after dendritic cell vaccination. Clones were read by immunoSEQ multiplex PCR, and TCRdb kept only the in-frame ones, dropping some. Of 98,000 or so clones listed, 80% are singletons. The specimen was blood, collected after dendritic cell vaccination. The receptors shown here come from a human donor with glioblastoma. CDR3s leave out the opening cysteine and the closing phenylalanine or tryptophan. Fields, in order: J gene, V gene, CDR3 protein.

>TRBJ2-5|TRBV4-2
ASSQADRGQETQY
>TRBJ1-1|TRBV7-3
ASSTWTDLSTEAF
>TRBJ1-2|TRBV30
AWSPTERTGTLYGYT
>TRBJ2-2|TRBV7-8
ASSPGQWNTGELF
>TRBJ1-6|TRBV28
ASSPANRGLNSPLH
>TRBJ2-7|TRBV27
ASSSRGAGYEQY
>TRBJ1-1|TRBV5-1
ASAGSRTEAF
>TRBJ2-5|TRBV4-1
ASSQDRTSGGAGEETQY
>TRBJ2-7|TRBV10-3
ATRSHLAGDSYEQY
>TRBJ2-1|TRBV7-3
ASSPYSSYNEQF
>TRBJ1-2|TRBV28
ASSSGQETYGYT
>TRBJ1-5|TRBV7-4
ASSLVSVDSFNQPQH
>TRBJ1-1|TRBV6-1
ASSHRQGPTEAF
>TRBJ2-7|TRBV10-2
ASSSAPGNEQY
>TRBJ1-1|TRBV2
ASSYKGQGSEAF
>TRBJ2-7|TRBV5-1
ASSLAARDRAYEQY
>TRBJ1-2|TRBV5-1
ASSTGGGRGHYGYT
>TRBJ1-5|TRBV6-6
ASKDRAGQPQH
>TRBJ2-1|TRBV28
ASSSQSGRRYNEQF
>TRBJ2-7|TRBV19
ASSIRLAGPYEQY
>TRBJ1-2|TRBV18
ASSPTGRGVGYT
>TRBJ2-7|TRBV18
ASSPRSHSYEQY
>TRBJ1-1|TRBV15
ATSPSPGTANTEAF
>TRBJ2-1|TRBV30
ASSGIHNEQF
>TRBJ1-1|TRBV11-1
ASSLASYTEAF
>TRBJ1-5|TRBV19
ASRDRDQPQH
>TRBJ2-7|TRBV2
ASSALLAGGSSYEQY
>TRBJ1-1|TRBV7-9
ASSLSGWNTEAF
>TRBJ1-1|TRBV9
ASSVAWGGATEAF
>TRBJ1-5|TRBV28
ASSWAMGNQPQH
>TRBJ1-3|TRBV21-1
ASSKGPRGSGNTIY
>TRBJ2-3|TRBV19
ASRGGQGAPTTQY
>TRBJ2-3|TRBV6-5
ASSLAGPRGTQY
>TRBJ2-7|TRBV2
ASFSPDSYEQY
>TRBJ1-4|TRBV25-1
ASSDGGGYEKLF
>TRBJ1-6|TRBV6-5
ASSFSTGADNSPLH
>TRBJ2-1|TRBV7-8
ASSLVAGTGEQF
>TRBJ1-1|TRBV5-6
ASSANRDTEAF
>TRBJ1-1|TRBV5-6
ASSLHGRPKAF
>TRBJ2-1|TRBV5-6
ASSRQGSRGYNEQF
>TRBJ2-7|TRBV7-2
ASSSGQMRY
>TRBJ2-3|TRBV2
ASSLTRSTDTQY
>TRBJ2-1|TRBV4-2
ASSQNQANFYNEQF
>TRBJ2-5|TRBV19
ASSTLTGVSNLETQY
>TRBJ2-1|TRBV5-4
AVQREGPNNEQF
>TRBJ1-1|TRBV6-1
ASSETGNTEAF
>TRBJ1-5|TRBV18
ASSPLGQGSNQPQH